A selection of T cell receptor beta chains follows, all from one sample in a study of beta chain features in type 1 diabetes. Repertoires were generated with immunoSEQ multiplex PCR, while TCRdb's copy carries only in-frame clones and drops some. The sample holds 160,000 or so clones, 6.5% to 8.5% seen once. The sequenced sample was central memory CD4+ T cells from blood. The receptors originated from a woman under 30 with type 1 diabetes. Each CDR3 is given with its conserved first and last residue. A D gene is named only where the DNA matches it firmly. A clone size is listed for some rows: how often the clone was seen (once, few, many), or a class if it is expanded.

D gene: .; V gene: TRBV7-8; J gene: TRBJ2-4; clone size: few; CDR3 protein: CASSFGLARASPQYF; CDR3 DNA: TGTGCCAGCAGCTTCGGGCTAGCCAGAGCAAGTCCTCAGTACTTC
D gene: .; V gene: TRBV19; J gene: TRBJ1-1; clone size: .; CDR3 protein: CASSRGAVATEAFF; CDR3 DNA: TGTGCCAGTAGTCGGGGGGCTGTCGCCACTGAAGCTTTCTTT
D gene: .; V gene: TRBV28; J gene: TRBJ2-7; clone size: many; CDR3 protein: CASRTPNYEQYF; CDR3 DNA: TGTGCCAGCAGAACCCCTAACTACGAGCAGTACTTC
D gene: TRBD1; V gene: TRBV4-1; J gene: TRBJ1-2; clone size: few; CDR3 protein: CASSPRQGSYGYTF; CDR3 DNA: TGCGCCAGCAGCCCCCGACAGGGCTCCTATGGCTACACCTTC
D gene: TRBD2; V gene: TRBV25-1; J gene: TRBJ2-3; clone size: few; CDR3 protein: CASSDSGRARDTQYF; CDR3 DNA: TGTGCCAGCAGTGATAGCGGGAGGGCCAGAGATACGCAGTATTTT
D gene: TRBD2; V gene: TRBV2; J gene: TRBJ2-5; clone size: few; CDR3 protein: CASSEGLAGGETQYF; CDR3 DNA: TGTGCCAGCAGTGAAGGACTAGCGGGAGGAGAGACCCAGTACTTC
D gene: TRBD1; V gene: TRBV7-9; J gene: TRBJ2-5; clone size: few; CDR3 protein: CASSLQGAGEQYF; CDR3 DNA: TGTGCCAGCAGCCTACAGGGGGCTGGAGAGCAGTACTTC
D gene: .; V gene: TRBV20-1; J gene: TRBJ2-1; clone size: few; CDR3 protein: CSASLPRGQFF; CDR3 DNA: TGCAGTGCTAGTCTCCCTAGGGGGCAGTTCTTC
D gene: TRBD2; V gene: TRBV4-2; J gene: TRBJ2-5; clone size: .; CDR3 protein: CASSQDRSGSVQETQYF; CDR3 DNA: TGTGCCAGCAGCCAAGATCGGAGCGGGAGTGTACAAGAGACCCAGTACTTC
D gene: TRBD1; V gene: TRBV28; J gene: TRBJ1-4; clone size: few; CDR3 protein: CASSSPGQGTEKLFF; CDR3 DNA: TGTGCCAGCAGTTCACCGGGACAGGGGACTGAAAAACTGTTTTTT
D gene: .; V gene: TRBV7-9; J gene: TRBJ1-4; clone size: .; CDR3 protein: CASSLNQAGNQLFF; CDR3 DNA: TGTGCCAGCAGCTTAAACCAGGCCGGTAATCAACTGTTTTTT
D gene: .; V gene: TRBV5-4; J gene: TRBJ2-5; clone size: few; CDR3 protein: CASSLAPRGGETQYF; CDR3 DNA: TGTGCCAGCAGCTTAGCCCCACGAGGCGGGGAGACCCAGTACTTC
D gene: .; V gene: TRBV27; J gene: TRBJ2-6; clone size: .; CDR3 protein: CASSLVLGHSGANVLTF; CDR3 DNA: TGTGCCAGCAGTTTAGTCCTTGGACACTCTGGGGCCAACGTCCTGACTTTC
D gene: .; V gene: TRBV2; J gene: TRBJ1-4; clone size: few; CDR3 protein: CASSEDRPELFF; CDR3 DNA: TGTGCCAGCAGTGAAGACAGGCCCGAGTTGTTTTTT
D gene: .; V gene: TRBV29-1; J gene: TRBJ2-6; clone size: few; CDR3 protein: CSVVAGAGANVLTF; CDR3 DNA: TGCAGCGTTGTTGCAGGGGCTGGGGCCAACGTCCTGACTTTC
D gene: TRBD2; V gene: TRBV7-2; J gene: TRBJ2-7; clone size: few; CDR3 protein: CASSLGLATGYEQYF; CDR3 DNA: TGTGCCAGCAGCTTAGGACTAGCGACCGGCTACGAGCAGTACTTC
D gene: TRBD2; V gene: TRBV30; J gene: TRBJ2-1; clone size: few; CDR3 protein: CAWSALTSGTYNEQFF; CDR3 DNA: TGTGCCTGGAGTGCCCTTACTAGCGGGACCTACAATGAGCAGTTCTTC
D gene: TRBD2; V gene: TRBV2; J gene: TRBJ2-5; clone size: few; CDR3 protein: CASSAITGGEETQYF; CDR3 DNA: TGTGCCAGCAGTGCGATAACTGGGGGGGAAGAGACCCAGTACTTC
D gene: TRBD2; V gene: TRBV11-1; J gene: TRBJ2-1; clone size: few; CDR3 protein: CASSLAFQSSGSSYNEQFF; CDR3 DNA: TGTGCCAGCAGCTTAGCCTTCCAATCCAGCGGGAGTTCCTACAATGAGCAGTTCTTC
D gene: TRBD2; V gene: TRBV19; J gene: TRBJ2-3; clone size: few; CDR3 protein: CASSIQLAGTDTQYF; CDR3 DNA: TGTGCCAGTAGTATCCAACTAGCGGGCACAGATACGCAGTATTTT
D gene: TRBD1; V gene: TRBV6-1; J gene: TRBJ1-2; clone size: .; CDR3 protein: CASSEGQGAYTF; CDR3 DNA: TGTGCCAGCAGTGAGGGACAGGGGGCCTACACCTTC
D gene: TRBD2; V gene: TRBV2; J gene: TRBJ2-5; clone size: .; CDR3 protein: CASSEAIWRGGKETQYF; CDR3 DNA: TGTGCCAGCAGTGAAGCGATATGGCGGGGGGGGAAAGAGACCCAGTACTTC
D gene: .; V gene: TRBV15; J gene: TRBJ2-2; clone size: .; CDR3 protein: CATSTGSTGELFF; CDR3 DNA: TGTGCCACCTCTACGGGATCCACCGGGGAGCTGTTTTTT
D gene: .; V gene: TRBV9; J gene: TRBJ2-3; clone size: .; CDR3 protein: CASSVEPGADTQYF; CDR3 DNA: TGTGCCAGCAGCGTAGAGCCCGGGGCAGATACGCAGTATTTT
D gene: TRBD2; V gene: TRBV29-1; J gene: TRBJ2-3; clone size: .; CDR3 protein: CSVLLAGVSDTQYF; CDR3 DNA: TGCAGCGTTCTCCTAGCGGGGGTTTCAGATACGCAGTATTTT
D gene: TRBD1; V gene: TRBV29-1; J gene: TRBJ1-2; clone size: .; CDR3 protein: CSAFSGTGTYTF; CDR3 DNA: TGCAGCGCCTTCTCCGGGACAGGGACCTACACCTTC
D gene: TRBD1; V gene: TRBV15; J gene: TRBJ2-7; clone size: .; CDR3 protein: CATSKMWTGGMYEQYF; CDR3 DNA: TGTGCCACCAGCAAGATGTGGACAGGGGGCATGTACGAGCAGTACTTC
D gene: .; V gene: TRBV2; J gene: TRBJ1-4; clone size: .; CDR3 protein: CASTPIQVDNEKLFF; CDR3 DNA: TGTGCCAGCACCCCAATTCAAGTAGATAATGAAAAACTGTTTTTT
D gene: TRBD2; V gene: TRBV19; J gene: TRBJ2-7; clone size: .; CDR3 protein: CASSPGLAGGNEQYF; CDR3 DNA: TGTGCCAGTAGTCCGGGACTAGCGGGAGGCAACGAGCAGTACTTC
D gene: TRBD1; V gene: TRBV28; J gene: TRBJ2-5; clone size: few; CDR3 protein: CASSQRQGPQETQYF; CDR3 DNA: TGTGCCAGCAGTCAAAGACAGGGCCCTCAAGAGACCCAGTACTTC
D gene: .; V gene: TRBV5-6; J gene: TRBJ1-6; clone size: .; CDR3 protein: CASSVGRGSPLHF; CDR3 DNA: TGTGCCAGCAGCGTAGGCAGGGGTTCACCCCTCCACTTT
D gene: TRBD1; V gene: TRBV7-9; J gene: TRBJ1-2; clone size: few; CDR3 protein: CASSSGQTYGYTF; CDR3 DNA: TGTGCCAGCAGCTCGGGACAGACCTATGGCTACACCTTC
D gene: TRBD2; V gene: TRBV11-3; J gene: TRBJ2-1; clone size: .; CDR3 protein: CASSFGLAGGYEQFF; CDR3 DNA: TGTGCCAGCAGCTTCGGACTAGCGGGAGGATATGAGCAGTTCTTC
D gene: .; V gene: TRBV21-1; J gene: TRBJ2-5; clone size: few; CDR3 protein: CASSKGTGDRETQYF; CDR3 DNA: TGTGCCAGCAGCAAAGGGACAGGGGACCGAGAGACCCAGTACTTC
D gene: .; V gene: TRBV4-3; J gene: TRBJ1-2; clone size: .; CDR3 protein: CASSQDRDLYGYTF; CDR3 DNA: TGCGCCAGCAGCCAAGACAGGGATCTATATGGCTACACCTTC
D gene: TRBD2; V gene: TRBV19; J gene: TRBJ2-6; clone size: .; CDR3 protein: CASSLGTSGTSGANVLTF; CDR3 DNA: TGTGCCAGTAGTTTGGGGACTAGCGGAACCTCTGGGGCCAACGTCCTGACTTTC
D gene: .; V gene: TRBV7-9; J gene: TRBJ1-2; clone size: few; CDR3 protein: CASSVRATGNYGYTF; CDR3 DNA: TGTGCCAGCAGCGTTAGGGCCACAGGCAACTATGGCTACACCTTC
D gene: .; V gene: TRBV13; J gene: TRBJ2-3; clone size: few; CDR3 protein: CASSLRRTPDTQYF; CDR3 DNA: TGTGCCAGCAGCTTACGTAGAACCCCAGATACGCAGTATTTT
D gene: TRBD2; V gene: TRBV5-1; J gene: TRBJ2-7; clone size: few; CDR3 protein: CASSLSLKRGRVLREGYEQYF; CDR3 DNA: TGCGCCAGCAGCTTGTCCCTGAAGCGCGGGAGAGTTCTCAGAGAGGGCTACGAGCAGTACTTC
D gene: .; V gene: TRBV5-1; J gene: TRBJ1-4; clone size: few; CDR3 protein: CASSPVGGSHEKLFF; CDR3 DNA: TGCGCCAGCAGCCCGGTCGGGGGGAGCCATGAAAAACTGTTTTTT